This TCR beta chain was sequenced during a study of blood T cells in healthy people across ages. Study outcomes and limitations: Measured against age, TCR beta diversity per million T cells decreased in a roughly linear manner.

A J-beta primer mix and a sample-barcoded 5' primer were used in a second PCR of roughly 6 to 12 cycles. The authors tagged each cDNA molecule using a template-switch adaptor with 12 random nucleotides. TCRdb used MiXCR to reprocess the 5' RACE reads, holding one entry per CDR3 protein. In the table there are about 1 million distinct CDR3 sequences, over 35% of which are singletons. This CDR3 spans 13 amino acids. V was trimmed by 4 bases and J by 6 bases, leaving 13 bases between them. Germline CDR1 SGHTA, CDR2 FQGNSA. The sample holds many counts of this clonotype. Its antigen remains unknown. The V and J genes are TRBV7-2 and TRBJ2-7, with a weak D call TRBD1 (5 bases). The receptor was isolated from a woman in her sixties or seventies in good health. The sequenced sample was blood. CDR3 sequence (DNA): TGTGCCAGCAGCTCCAGGGCTCCTCTCGAGCAGTACTTC. Its translation: CASSSRAPLEQYF.